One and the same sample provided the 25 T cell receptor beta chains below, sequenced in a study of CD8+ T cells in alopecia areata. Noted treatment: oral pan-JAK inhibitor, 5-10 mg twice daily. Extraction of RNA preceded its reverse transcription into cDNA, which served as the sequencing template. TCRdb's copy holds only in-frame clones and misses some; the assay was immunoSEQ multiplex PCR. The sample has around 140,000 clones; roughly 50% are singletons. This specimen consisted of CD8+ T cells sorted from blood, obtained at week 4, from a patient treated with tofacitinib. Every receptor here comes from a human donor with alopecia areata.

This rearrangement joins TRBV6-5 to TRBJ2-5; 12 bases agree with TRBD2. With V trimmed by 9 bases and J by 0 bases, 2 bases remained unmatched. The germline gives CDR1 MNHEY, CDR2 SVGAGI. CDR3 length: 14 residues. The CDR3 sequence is CASGLAGNQETQYF. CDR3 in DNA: TGTGCCAGTGGACTAGCGGGAAACCAAGAGACCCAGTACTTC.

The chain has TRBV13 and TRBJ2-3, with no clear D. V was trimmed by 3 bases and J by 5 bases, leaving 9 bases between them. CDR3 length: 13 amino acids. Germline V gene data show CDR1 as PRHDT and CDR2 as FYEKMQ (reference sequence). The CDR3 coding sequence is TGTGCCAGCAGCTTTGCTATAGAAGATACGCAGTATTTT. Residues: CASSFAIEDTQYF.

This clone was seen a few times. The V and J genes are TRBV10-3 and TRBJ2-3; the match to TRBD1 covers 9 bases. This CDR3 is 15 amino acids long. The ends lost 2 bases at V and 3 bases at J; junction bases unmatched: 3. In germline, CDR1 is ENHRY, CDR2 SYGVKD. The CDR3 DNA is TGTGCCATCAGTGAGCCGGACAGGGGAACAGATACGCAGTATTTT. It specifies CAISEPDRGTDTQYF.

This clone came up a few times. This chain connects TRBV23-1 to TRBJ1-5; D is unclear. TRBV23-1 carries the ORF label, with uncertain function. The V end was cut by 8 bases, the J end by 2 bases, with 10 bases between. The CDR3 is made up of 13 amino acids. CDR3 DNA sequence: TGCGCCAGCGGGTCAGGACGCAATCAGCCCCAGCATTTT. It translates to CASGSGRNQPQHF.

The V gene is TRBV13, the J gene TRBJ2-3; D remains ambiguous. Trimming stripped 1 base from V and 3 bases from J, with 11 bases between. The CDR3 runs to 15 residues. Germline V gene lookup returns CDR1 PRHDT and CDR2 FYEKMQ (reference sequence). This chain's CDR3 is CASSLVRIPTDTQYF. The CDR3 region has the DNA TGTGCCAGCAGCTTAGTCCGGATCCCAACAGATACGCAGTATTTT.

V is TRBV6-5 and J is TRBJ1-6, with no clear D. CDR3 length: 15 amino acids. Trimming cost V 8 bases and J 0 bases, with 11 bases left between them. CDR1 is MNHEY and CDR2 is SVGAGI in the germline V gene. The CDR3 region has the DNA TGTGCCAGCCTCAGAGAGAGCTCCTATAATTCACCCCTCCACTTT. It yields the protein CASLRESSYNSPLHF.

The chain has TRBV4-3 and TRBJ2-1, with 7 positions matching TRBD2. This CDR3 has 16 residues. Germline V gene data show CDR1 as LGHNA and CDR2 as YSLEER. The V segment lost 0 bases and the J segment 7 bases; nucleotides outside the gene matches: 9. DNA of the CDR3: TGCGCCAGCAGCCAAGATAGGGAGGGGACGGGTAATGAGCAGTTCTTC. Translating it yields CASSQDREGTGNEQFF.

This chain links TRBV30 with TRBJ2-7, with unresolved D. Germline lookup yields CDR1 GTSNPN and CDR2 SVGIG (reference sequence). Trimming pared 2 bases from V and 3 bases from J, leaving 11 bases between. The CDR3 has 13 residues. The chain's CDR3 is CAWSMVAGYEQYF. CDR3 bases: TGTGCCTGGAGTATGGTTGCTGGCTACGAGCAGTACTTC.

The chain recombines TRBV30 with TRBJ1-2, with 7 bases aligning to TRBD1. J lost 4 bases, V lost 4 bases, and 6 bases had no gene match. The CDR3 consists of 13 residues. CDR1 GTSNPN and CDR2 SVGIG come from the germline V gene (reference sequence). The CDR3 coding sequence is TGTGCCTGGACCTCCGGGACAGCCTATGGCTACACCTTC. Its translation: CAWTSGTAYGYTF.

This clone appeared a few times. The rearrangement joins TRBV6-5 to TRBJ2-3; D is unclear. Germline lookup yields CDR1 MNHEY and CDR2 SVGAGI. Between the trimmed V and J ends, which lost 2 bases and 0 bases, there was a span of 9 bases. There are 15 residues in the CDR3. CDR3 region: CASSYRPESTDTQYF. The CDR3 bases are TGTGCCAGCAGTTACAGGCCTGAGAGCACAGATACGCAGTATTTT.

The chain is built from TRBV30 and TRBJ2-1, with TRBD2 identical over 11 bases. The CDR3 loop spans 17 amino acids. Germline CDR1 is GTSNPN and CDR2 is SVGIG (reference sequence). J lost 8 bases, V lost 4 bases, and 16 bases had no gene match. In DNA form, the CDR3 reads TGTGCCTGGATCCCGCTACTAGCGGGGGAACCAGGGCATGAGCAGTTCTTC. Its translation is CAWIPLLAGEPGHEQFF.

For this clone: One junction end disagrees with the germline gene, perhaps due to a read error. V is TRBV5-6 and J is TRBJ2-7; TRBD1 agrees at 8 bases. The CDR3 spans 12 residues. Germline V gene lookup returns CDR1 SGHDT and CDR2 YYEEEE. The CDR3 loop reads CASSPGGLDAHF. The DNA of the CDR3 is TGTGCCAGCAGCCCAGGGGGCTTAGACGCCCACTTC. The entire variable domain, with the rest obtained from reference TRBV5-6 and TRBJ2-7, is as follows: DAGVTQSPTHLIKTRGQQVTLRCSPKSGHDTVSWYQQALGQGPQFIFQYYEEEERQRGNFPDRFSGHQFPNYSSELNVNALLLGDSALYLCASSPGGLDAHFGPGTRLTVT.

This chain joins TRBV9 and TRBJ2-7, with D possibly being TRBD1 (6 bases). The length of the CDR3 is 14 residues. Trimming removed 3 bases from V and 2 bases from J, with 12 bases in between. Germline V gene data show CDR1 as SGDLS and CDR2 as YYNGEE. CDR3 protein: CASSGQDSTYEQYF. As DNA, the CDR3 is TGTGCCAGCAGCGGGCAGGACAGTACCTACGAGCAGTACTTC.

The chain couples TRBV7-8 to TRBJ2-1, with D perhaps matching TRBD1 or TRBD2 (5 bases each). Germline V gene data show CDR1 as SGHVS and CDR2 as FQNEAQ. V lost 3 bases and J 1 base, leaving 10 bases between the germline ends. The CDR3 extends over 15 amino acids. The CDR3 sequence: CASSLGEKSYNEQFF. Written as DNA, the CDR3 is TGTGCCAGCAGCTTGGGGGAGAAGTCCTACAATGAGCAGTTCTTC.

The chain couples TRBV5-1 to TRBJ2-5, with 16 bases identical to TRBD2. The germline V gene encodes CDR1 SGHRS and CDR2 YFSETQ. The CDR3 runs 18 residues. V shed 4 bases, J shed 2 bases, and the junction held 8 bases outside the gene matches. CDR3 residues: CASSQGLAGGPPQETQYF. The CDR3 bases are TGCGCCAGCAGCCAGGGACTAGCGGGGGGGCCACCACAAGAGACCCAGTACTTC.

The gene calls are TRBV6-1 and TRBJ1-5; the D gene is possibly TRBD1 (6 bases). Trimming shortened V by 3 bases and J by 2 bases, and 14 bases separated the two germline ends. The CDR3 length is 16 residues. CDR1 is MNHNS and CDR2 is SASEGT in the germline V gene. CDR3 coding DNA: TGTGCCAGCAGTGACCCGCACAGGGAAGGCAATCAGCCCCAGCATTTT. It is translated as CASSDPHREGNQPQHF.

CDR3 bases: TGTGCCAGCAGCTTCATGGCAGATACGCAGTATTTT. Protein: CASSFMADTQYF. The chain carries TRBV5-6 and TRBJ2-3, with D unclear. Germline V lookup: CDR1 SGHDT, CDR2 YYEEEE. Deletions cut 2 bases from V and 4 bases from J, with 5 bases between. CDR3 length: 12 residues.

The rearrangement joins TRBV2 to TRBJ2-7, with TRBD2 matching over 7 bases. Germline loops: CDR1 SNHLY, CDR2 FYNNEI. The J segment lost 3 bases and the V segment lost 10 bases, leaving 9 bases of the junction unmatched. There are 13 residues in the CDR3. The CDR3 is CATIGRGGYEQYF. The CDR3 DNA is TGTGCCACTATAGGGAGGGGTGGCTACGAGCAGTACTTC.

The CDR3 is CAWSVPSSGANVLTF. DNA of the CDR3: TGTGCCTGGAGTGTACCGTCCTCTGGGGCCAACGTCCTGACTTTC. The chain combines TRBV30 with TRBJ2-6; D unresolved. Germline lookup yields CDR1 GTSNPN and CDR2 SVGIG (reference sequence). The length of the CDR3 is 15 residues. Trimming removed 0 bases from V and 0 bases from J, with 6 bases in between.

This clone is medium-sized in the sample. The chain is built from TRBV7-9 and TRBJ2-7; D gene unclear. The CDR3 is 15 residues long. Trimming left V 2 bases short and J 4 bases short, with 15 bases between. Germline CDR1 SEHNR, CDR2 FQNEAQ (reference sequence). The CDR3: CASSLKSGAVYEQYF. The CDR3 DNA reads TGTGCCAGCAGCTTAAAGTCAGGTGCTGTATACGAGCAGTACTTC.

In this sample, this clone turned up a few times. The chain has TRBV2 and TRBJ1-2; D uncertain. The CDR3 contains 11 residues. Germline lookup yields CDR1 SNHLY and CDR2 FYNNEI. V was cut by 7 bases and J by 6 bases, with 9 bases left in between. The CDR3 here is CASNPDHGYTF. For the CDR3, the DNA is TGTGCCAGCAATCCTGACCATGGCTACACCTTC. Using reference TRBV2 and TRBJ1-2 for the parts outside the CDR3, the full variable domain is EPEVTQTPSHQVTQMGQEVILRCVPISNHLYFYWYRQILGQKVEFLVSFYNNEISEKSEIFDDQFSVERPDGSNFTLKIRSTKLEDSAMYFCASNPDHGYTFGSGTRLTVV.

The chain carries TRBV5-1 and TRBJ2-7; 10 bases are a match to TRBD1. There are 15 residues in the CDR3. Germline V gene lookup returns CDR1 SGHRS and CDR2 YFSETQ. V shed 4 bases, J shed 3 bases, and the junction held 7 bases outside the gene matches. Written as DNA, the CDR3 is TGCGCCAGCAGCCCTTGGGGGACAGGGGACTACGAGCAGTACTTC. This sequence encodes CASSPWGTGDYEQYF.

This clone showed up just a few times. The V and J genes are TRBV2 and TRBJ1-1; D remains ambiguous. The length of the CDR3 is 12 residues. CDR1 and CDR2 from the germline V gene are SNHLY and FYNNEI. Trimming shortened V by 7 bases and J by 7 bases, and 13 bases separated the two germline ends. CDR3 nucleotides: TGTGCCAGCACGCGGGAAACATATGAAGCTTTCTTT. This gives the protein CASTRETYEAFF.

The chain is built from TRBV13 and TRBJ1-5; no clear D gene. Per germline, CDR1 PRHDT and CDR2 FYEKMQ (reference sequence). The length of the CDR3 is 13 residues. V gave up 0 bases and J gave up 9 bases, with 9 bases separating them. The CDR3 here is CASSLGKRPPQHF. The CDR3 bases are TGTGCCAGCAGCTTAGGCAAGAGGCCGCCCCAGCATTTT.

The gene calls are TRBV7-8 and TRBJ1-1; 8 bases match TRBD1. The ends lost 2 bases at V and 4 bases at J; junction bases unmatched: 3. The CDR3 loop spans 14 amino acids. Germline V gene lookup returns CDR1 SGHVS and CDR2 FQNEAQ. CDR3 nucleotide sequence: TGTGCCAGCAGCTTAAGGGACAGGCCCACTGAAGCTTTCTTT. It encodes CASSLRDRPTEAFF.